The text below deals with one T cell receptor beta chain. A multiplex PCR was run with 60 Vbeta primers and 13 Jbeta primers. Sequencing used immunoSEQ multiplex PCR; TCRdb keeps in-frame clones, though not all of them. This table has fewer than 120,000 clones, around four fifths appearing once. V was clipped by 1 base and J by 8 bases, with 18 bases between them. CDR1 is SGHKS, CDR2 YYEKEE, per germline (reference sequence). The CDR3 is 15 amino acids. The entry originates in a study of cytomegalovirus exposure and HLA in healthy donors. Input material: PBMCs. This clonotype originated in a woman in her fifties or sixties in good health and CMV-seropositive. The rearrangement links TRBV5-5 to TRBJ1-1; no reliable D call. CDR3 coding DNA: TGTGCCAGCAGCTTGAAGCTGTGGCAGGCCGAAGAAGCTTTCTTT. Its translation: CASSLKLWQAEEAFF.